This T cell receptor beta chain was found in a study of Ad26.COV2.S vaccination and SARS-CoV-2 variants. Looking at the study overall: Ad26.COV2.S, an intramuscular injection, was given once or twice 56 days apart.

As regards this clone: The antigen is not known.

V lost 0 bases to trimming and J lost 3 bases, with 8 bases between them. CDR3 length equals 14 residues. In germline, CDR1 is MNHNS, CDR2 SASEGT. Data came from immunoSEQ multiplex PCR; TCRdb stores just in-frame clones and leaves some out. This sample has about 460,000 clones, with around 89% found just once. Treatment here: around 19 received Ad26.COV2.S at low or high dose, single or two shots; several received placebo; per-sample allocation not given. Each sample was drawn 63 days after the first injection (of vaccine or placebo). It was Wuhan-strain SARS-CoV-2 spike that the Ad26 vaccine vector expressed. Findings of the study overall: Using TCR breadth and depth analyses may have led to underestimated total T cell responses.

The V call is TRBV6-1, the J call TRBJ1-2; no reliable D call. The receptor comes from a person between 18 and 65 years old who received the Ad26.COV2.S COVID-19 vaccine or a placebo. This specimen consisted of peripheral blood, obtained in a trial of Ad26.COV2.S vaccine versus placebo. The CDR3 loop is CASSEALKDYGYTF. The CDR3 DNA reads TGTGCCAGCAGTGAAGCGCTTAAGGACTATGGCTACACCTTC.